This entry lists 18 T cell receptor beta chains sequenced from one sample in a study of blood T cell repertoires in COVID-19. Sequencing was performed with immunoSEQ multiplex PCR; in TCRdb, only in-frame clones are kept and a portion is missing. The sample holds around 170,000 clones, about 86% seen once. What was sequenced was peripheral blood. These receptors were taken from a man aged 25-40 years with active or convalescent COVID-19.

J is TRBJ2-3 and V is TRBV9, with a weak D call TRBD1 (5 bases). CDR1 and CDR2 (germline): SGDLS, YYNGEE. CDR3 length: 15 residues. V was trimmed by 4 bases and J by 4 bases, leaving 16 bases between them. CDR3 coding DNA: TGTGCCAGCAGCCTCAGCAGGGTAGGATCAGATACGCAGTATTTT. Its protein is CASSLSRVGSDTQYF.

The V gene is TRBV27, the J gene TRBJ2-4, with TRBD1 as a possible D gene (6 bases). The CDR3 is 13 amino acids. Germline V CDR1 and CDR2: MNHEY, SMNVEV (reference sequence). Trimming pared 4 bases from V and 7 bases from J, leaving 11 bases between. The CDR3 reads CASSWAGANIQYF. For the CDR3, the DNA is TGTGCCAGCAGTTGGGCAGGGGCGAACATTCAGTACTTC.

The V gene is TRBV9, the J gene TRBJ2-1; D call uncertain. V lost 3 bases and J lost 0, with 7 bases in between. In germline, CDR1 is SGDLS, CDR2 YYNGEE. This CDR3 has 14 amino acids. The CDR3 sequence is CASSGESSYNEQFF. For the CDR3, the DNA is TGTGCCAGCAGCGGCGAAAGCTCCTACAATGAGCAGTTCTTC.

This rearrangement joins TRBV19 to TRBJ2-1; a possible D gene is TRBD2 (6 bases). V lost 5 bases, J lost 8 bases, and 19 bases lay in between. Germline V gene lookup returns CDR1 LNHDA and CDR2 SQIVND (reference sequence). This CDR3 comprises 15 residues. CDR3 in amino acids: CASSSNPGRGHEQFF. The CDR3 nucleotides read TGTGCCAGTAGTTCGAACCCCGGGCGGGGCCATGAGCAGTTCTTC.

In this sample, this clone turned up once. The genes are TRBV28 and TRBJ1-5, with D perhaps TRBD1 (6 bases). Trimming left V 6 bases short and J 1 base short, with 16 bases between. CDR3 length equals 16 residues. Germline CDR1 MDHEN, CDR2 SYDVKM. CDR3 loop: CASSPGLRGSNQPQHF. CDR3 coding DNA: TGTGCCAGCAGCCCGGGCCTGAGGGGGAGCAATCAGCCCCAGCATTTT.

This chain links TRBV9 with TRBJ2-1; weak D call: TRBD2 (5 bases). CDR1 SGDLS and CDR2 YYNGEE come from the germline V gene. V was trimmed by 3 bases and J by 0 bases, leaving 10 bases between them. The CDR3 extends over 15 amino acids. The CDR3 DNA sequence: TGTGCCAGCAGCGCGGAGGTACTCTCCTACAATGAGCAGTTCTTC. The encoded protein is CASSAEVLSYNEQFF.

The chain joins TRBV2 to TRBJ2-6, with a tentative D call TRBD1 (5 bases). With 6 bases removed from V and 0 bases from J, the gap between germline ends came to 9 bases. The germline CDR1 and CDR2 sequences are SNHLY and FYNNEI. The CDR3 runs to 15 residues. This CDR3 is CASSVRDSGANVLTF. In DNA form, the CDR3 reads TGTGCCAGCAGCGTCAGGGACTCTGGGGCCAACGTCCTGACTTTC.

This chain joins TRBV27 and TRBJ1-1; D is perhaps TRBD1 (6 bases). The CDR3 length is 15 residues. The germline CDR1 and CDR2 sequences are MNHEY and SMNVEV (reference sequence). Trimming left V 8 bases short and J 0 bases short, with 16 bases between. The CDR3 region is CASAQGQTLNTEAFF. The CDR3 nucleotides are TGTGCCAGCGCGCAAGGACAGACCTTGAACACTGAAGCTTTCTTT.

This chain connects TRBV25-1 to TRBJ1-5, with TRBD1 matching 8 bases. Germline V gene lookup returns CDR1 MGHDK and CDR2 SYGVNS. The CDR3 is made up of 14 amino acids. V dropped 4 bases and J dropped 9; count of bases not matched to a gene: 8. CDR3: CASSVTGGDGPQHF. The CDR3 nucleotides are TGTGCCAGCAGTGTTACAGGGGGTGATGGGCCCCAGCATTTT.

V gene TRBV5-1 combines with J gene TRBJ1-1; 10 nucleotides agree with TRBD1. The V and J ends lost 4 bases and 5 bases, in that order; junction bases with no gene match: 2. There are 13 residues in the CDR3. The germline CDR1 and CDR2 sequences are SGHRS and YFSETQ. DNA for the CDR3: TGCGCCAGCAGCGGACAGGGGGTGACTGAAGCTTTCTTT. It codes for CASSGQGVTEAFF.

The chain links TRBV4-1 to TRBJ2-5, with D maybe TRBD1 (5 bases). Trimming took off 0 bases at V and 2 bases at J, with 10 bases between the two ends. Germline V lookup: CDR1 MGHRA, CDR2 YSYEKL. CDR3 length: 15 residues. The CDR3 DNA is TGCGCCAGCAGCCAAGAAGGGGCGGAACAAGAGACCCAGTACTTC. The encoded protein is CASSQEGAEQETQYF.

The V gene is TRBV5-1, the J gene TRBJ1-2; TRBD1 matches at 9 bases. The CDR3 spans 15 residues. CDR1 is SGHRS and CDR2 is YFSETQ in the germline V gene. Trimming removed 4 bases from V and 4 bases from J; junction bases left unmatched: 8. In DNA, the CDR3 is TGCGCCAGCAGCCCCGACAGGGGGAGCGGCTATGGCTACACCTTC. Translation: CASSPDRGSGYGYTF. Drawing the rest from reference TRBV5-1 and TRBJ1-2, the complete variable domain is KAGVTQTPRYLIKTRGQQVTLSCSPISGHRSVSWYQQTPGQGLQFLFEYFSETQRNKGNFPGRFSGRQFSNSRSEMNVSTLELGDSALYLCASSPDRGSGYGYTFGSGTRLTVV.

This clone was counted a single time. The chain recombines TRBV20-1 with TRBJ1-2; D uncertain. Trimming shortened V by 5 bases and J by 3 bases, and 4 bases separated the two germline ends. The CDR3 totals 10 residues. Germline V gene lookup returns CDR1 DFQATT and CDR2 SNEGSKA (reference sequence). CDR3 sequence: CSAPDYGYTF. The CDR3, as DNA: TGCAGTGCTCCCGACTATGGCTACACCTTC.

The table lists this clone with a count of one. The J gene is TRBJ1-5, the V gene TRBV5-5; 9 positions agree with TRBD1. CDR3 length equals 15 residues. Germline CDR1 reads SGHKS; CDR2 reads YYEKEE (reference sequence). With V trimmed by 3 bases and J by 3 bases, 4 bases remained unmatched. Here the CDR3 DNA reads TGTGCCAGCAGCTATGGGACAGGGCTCAATCAGCCCCAGCATTTT. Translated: CASSYGTGLNQPQHF.

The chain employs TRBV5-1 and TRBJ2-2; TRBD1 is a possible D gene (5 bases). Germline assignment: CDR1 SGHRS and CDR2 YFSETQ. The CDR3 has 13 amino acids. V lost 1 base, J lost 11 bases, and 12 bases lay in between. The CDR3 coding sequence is TGCGCCAGCAGCTTGATGGCCCAGGGAGAGCTGTTTTTT. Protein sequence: CASSLMAQGELFF. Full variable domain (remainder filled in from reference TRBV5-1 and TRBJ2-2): KAGVTQTPRYLIKTRGQQVTLSCSPISGHRSVSWYQQTPGQGLQFLFEYFSETQRNKGNFPGRFSGRQFSNSRSEMNVSTLELGDSALYLCASSLMAQGELFFGEGSRLTVL.

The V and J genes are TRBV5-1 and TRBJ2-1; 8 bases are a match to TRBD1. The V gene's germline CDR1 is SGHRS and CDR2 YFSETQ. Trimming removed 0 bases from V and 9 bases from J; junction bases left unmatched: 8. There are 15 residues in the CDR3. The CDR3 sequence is CASSLEGQVFSEQFF. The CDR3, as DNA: TGCGCCAGCAGCTTGGAGGGACAGGTCTTCAGTGAGCAGTTCTTC.

For the CDR3, the DNA is TGTGCCAGCAGCTCCCTTTATGGTGGGGACAGGGACGAGCAGTACTTC. Translation gives CASSSLYGGDRDEQYF. The V gene is TRBV7-9, the J gene TRBJ2-7, with 9 nucleotides matching TRBD1. The J segment lost 5 bases and the V segment lost 4 bases, leaving 12 bases of the junction unmatched. This CDR3 is 16 amino acids long. Per germline, CDR1 SEHNR and CDR2 FQNEAQ (reference sequence).

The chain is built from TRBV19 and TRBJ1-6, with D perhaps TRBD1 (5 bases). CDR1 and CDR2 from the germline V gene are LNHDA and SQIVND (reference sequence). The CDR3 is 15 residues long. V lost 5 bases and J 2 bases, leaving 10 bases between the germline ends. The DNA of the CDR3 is TGTGCCAGTAGTTTAGGGGAGCCCTATAATTCACCCCTCCACTTT. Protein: CASSLGEPYNSPLHF.